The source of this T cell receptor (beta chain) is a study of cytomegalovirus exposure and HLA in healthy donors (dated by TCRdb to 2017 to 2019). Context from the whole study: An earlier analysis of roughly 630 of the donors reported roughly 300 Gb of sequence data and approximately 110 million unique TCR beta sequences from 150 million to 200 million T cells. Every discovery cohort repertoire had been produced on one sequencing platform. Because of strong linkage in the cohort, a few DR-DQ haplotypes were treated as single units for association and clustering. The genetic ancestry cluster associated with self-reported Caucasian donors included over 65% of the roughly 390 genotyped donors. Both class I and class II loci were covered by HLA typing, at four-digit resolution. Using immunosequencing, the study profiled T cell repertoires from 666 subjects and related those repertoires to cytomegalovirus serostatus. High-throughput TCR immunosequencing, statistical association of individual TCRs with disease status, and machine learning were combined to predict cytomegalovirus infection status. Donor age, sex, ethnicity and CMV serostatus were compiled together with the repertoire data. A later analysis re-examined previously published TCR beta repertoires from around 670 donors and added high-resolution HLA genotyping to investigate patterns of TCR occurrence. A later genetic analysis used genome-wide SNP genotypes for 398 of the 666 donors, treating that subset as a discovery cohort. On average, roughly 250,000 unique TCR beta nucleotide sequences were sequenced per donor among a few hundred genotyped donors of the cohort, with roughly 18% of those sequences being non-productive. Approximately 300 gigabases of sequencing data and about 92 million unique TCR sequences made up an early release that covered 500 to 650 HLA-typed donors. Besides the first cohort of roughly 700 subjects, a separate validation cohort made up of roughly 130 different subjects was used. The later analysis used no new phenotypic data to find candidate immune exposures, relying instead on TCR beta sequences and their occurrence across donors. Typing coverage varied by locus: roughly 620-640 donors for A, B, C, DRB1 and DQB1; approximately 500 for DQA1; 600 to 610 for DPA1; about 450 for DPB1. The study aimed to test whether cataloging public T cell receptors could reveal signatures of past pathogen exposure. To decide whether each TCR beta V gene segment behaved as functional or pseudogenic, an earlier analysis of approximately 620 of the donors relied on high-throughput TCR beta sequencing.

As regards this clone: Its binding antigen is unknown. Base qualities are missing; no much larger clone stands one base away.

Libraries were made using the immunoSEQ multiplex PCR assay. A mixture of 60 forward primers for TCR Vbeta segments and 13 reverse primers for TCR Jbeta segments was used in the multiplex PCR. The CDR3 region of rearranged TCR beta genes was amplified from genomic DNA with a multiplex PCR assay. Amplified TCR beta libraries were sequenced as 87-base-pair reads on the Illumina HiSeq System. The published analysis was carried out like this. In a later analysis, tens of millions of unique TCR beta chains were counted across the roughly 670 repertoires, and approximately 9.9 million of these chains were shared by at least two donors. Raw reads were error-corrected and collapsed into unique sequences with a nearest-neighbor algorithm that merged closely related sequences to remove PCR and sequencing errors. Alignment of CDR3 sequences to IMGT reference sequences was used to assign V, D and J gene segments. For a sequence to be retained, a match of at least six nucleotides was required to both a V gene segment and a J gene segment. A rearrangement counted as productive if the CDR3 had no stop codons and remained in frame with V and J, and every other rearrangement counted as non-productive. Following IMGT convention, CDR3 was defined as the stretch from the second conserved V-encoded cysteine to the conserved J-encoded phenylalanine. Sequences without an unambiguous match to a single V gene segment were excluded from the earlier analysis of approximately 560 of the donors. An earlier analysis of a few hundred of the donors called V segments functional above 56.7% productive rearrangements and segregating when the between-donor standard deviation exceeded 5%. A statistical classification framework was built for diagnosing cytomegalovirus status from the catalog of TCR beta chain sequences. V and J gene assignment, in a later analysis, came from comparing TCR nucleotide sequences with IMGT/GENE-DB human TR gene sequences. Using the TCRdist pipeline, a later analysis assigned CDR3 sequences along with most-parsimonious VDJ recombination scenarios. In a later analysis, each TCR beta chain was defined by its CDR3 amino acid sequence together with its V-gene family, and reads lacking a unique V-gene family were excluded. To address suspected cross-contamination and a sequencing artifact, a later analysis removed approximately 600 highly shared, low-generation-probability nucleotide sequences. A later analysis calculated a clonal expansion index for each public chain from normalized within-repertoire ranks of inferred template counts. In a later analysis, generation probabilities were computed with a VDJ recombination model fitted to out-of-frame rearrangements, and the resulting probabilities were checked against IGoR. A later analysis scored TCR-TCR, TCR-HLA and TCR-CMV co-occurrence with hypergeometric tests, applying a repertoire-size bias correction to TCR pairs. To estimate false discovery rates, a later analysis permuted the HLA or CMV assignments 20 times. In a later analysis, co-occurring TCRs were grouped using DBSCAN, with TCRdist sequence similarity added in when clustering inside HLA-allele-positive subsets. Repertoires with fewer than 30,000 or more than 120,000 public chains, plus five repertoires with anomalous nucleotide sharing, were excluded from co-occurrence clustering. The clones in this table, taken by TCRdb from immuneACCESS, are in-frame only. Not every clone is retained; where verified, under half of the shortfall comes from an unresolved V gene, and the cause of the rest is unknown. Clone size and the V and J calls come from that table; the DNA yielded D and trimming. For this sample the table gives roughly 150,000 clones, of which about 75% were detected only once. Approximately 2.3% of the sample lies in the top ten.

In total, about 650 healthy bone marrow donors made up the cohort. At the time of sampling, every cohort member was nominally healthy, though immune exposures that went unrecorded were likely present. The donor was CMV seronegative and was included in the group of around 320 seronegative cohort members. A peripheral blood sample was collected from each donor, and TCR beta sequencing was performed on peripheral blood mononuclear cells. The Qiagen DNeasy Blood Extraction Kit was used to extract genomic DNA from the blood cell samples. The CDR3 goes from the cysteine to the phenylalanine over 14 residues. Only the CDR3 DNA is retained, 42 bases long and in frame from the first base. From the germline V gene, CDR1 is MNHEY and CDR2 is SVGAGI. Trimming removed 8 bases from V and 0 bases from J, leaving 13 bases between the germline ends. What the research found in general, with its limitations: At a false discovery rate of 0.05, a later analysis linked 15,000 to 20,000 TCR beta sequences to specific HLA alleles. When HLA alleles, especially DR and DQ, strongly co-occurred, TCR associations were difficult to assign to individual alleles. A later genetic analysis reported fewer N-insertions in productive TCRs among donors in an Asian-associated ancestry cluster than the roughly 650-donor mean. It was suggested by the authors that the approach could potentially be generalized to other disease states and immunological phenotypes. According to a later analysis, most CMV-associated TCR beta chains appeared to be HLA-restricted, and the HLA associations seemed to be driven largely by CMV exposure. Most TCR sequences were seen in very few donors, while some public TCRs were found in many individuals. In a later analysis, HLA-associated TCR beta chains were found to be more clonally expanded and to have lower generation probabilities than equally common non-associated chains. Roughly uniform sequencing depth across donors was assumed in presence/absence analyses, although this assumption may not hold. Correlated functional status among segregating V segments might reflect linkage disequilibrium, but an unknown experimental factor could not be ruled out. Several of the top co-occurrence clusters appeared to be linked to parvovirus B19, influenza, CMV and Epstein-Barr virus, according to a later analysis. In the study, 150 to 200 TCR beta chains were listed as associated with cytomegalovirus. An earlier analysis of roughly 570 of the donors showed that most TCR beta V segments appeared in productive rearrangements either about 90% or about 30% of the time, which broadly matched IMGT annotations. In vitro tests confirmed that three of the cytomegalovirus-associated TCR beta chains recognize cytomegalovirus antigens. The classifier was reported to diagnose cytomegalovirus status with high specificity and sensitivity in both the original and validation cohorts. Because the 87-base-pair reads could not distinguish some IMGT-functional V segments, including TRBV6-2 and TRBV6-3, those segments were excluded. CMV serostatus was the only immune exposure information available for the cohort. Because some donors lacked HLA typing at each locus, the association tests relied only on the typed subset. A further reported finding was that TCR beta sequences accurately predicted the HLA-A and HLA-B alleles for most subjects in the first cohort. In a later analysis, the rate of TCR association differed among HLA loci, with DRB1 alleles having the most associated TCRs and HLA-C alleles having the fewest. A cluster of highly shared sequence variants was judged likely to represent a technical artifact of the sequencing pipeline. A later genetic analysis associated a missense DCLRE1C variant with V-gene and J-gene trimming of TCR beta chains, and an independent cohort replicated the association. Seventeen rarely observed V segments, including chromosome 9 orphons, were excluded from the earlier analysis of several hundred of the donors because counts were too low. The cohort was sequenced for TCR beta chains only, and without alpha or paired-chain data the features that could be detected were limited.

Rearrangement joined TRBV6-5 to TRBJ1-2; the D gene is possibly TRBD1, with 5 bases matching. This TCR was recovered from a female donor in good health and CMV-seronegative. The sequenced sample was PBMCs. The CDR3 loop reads CASGLGGTNYGYTF. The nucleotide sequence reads TGTGCCAGCGGGCTCGGGGGGACTAACTATGGCTACACCTTC.